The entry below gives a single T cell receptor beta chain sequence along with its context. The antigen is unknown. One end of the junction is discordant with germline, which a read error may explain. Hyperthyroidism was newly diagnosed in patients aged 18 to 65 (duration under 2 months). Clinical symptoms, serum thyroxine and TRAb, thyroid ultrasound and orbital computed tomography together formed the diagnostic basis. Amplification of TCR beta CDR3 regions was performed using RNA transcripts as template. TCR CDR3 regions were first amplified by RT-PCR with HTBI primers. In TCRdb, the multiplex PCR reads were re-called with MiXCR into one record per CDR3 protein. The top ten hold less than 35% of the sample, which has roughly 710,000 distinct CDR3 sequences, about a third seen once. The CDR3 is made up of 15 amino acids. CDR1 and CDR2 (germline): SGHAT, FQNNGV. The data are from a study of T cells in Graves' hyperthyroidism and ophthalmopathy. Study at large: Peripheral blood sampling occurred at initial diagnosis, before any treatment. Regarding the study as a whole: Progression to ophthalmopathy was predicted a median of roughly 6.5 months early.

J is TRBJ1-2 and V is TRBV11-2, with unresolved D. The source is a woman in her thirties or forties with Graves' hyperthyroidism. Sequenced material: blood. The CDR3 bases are TGTGCCAGCGGCTTGGAAGGTCCTAGGAACTATGGCTACACCTTC. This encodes CASGLEGPRNYGYTF.